One sample yielded the 9 T cell receptor beta chains listed below, sequenced in a study of blood T cell repertoires in COVID-19. TCRdb's copy holds only in-frame clones and misses some; the assay was immunoSEQ multiplex PCR. This table holds around 30,000 clones, about 75% found once. The sequenced material came from peripheral blood. Receptors were obtained from a man at least 80 years old with active or convalescent COVID-19.

This clone was seen only once. The V and J genes are TRBV7-3 and TRBJ2-7; 11 bases agree with TRBD2. This CDR3 spans 17 amino acids. Germline CDR1 reads SGHTA; CDR2 reads FQGTGA. V shed 5 bases, J shed 5 bases, and the junction held 14 bases outside the gene matches. CDR3 region: CASSPRPASGRLHEQYF. CDR3 DNA: TGTGCCAGCAGCCCGAGGCCTGCTAGCGGGAGGCTTCACGAGCAGTACTTC.

This chain links TRBV7-2 with TRBJ2-1, with 8 nucleotides matching TRBD2. Germline loops: CDR1 SGHTA, CDR2 FQGNSA. There are 17 residues in the CDR3. V dropped 1 base and J dropped 6; count of bases not matched to a gene: 11. In DNA, the CDR3 is TGTGCCAGCAGCTTAGTCTCGAGCGGGAGCATGGGCAATGAGCAGTTCTTC. This sequence encodes CASSLVSSGSMGNEQFF. The entire variable domain, with the rest obtained from reference TRBV7-2 and TRBJ2-1, is as follows: GAGVSQSPSNKVTEKGKDVELRCDPISGHTALYWYRQSLGQGLEFLIYFQGNSAPDKSGLPSDRFSAERTGGSVSTLTIQRTQQEDSAVYLCASSLVSSGSMGNEQFFGPGTRLTVL.

The V call is TRBV29-1, the J call TRBJ2-5, with 7 bases aligning to TRBD2. Germline V gives CDR1 SQVTM, CDR2 ANQGSEA. This CDR3 region has 12 residues. Trimming at V came to 7 bases and at J to 5 bases, leaving 7 bases not matched to a gene. CDR3 DNA: TGCAGCGGAAAAATAGCGGGTGAGACCCAGTACTTC. This gives the protein CSGKIAGETQYF.

This chain uses TRBV5-1 with TRBJ1-5, with D perhaps matching TRBD1 (6 bases). Germline V gene sequence: CDR1 SGHRS, CDR2 YFSETQ. Trimming took off 2 bases at V and 7 bases at J, with 10 bases between the two ends. The CDR3 has 13 amino acids. In DNA form, the CDR3 reads TGCGCCAGCAGCTTTACAGGGAAACAGCCCCAGCATTTT. The encoded protein is CASSFTGKQPQHF. The variable domain in full, with the rest retrieved from reference TRBV5-1 and TRBJ1-5, is KAGVTQTPRYLIKTRGQQVTLSCSPISGHRSVSWYQQTPGQGLQFLFEYFSETQRNKGNFPGRFSGRQFSNSRSEMNVSTLELGDSALYLCASSFTGKQPQHFGDGTRLSIL.

The chain employs TRBV27 and TRBJ1-2, with a tentative D call TRBD1 (6 bases). The V and J ends lost 4 bases and 1 base respectively, with 10 bases between them. The germline V gene has CDR1 MNHEY and CDR2 SMNVEV (reference sequence). This CDR3 contains 14 residues. CDR3 DNA: TGTGCCAGCAGTTCCCGGGACATTAACTATGGCTACACCTTC. It codes for CASSSRDINYGYTF.

This clone was found once. The chain uses TRBV9 and TRBJ2-5; 7 nucleotides agree with TRBD1. The length of the CDR3 is 16 residues. J gave up 2 bases and V 4 bases, and 11 bases lay outside the gene matches. Germline V gene lookup returns CDR1 SGDLS and CDR2 YYNGEE. CDR3: CASSRITGTVQETQYF. The DNA for the CDR3 is TGTGCCAGCAGCCGCATCACCGGGACAGTTCAAGAGACCCAGTACTTC. The whole variable domain, filled in from reference TRBV9 and TRBJ2-5, reads DSGVTQTPKHLITATGQRVTLRCSPRSGDLSVYWYQQSLDQGLQFLIQYYNGEERAKGNILERFSAQQFPDLHSELNLSSLELGDSALYFCASSRITGTVQETQYFGPGTRLLVL.

The J gene is TRBJ1-2, the V gene TRBV9, with 9 bases matching TRBD1. Germline trimming cut 3 bases from V and 8 bases from J; bases unmatched to any gene: 5. From germline, CDR1 is SGDLS and CDR2 YYNGEE. This CDR3 has 13 residues. CDR3 amino acids: CASSATGGAGYTF. CDR3 nucleotides: TGTGCCAGCAGCGCTACAGGGGGCGCGGGCTACACCTTC.

The chain combines TRBV11-3 with TRBJ1-1; 10 bases align to TRBD1. Germline-derived CDR1 and CDR2 are SGHNT and YENEEA. The CDR3 has 18 amino acids. V lost 5 bases and J lost 4; bases outside the gene matches: 16. CDR3 in amino acids: CASSPRSGTGVRSTEAFF. In DNA, the CDR3 is TGTGCCAGCAGCCCCCGATCCGGGACAGGGGTTCGCAGCACTGAAGCTTTCTTT.

CDR3 DNA sequence: TGTGCCAGCAGCTTAAATCGGGGGGCTTACACCGGGGAGCTGTTTTTT. It encodes CASSLNRGAYTGELFF. The V and J genes are TRBV11-3 and TRBJ2-2, with a possible D match to TRBD2 (7 bases). The CDR3 totals 16 residues. Trimming pared 2 bases from V and 3 bases from J, leaving 13 bases between. Germline lookup yields CDR1 SGHNT and CDR2 YENEEA.